This T cell receptor beta chain was found in a study of OX40 agonist ivuxolimab in advanced cancers. The method was immunoSEQ multiplex PCR; TCRdb's version includes in-frame clones alone and lacks a portion of them. This sample carries approximately 70,000 clones, around 89% of them seen once, and the ten largest clones take more than 0.8%. The germline gives CDR1 MDHEN, CDR2 SYDVKM. The CDR3 runs to 16 residues. J lost 6 bases, V lost 6 bases, and 14 bases had no gene match. This TCR came from an adult with an advanced solid tumor such as melanoma, head and neck, liver or kidney cancer. This material consisted of CD4+ or CD8+ T cells sorted from blood, taken in a trial of the OX40 agonist ivuxolimab. The gene calls are TRBV28 and TRBJ2-3; 8 nucleotides align to TRBD2. CDR3 DNA: TGTGCCAGCAGCTCGCCCGGAGCGGGAGCCCCCGATACGCAGTATTTT. Encoded protein: CASSSPGAGAPDTQYF.